This TCR beta chain was sequenced for a study of cytomegalovirus exposure and HLA in healthy donors. CDR1 is LGHNA and CDR2 is YSLEER in the germline V gene. V dropped 4 bases and J dropped 3 bases, with 13 bases sitting between them. This CDR3 has 14 amino acids. Study results and limitations: Within an earlier analysis, most TCR beta V segments proved productive either about 90% or about 30% of the time. In a later analysis, across HLA loci, associated TCR counts were highest for DRB1, lowest for HLA-C.

Regarding this clone: Its target is not known.

The PCR made use of 60 Vbeta and 13 Jbeta primers. Data came from immunoSEQ multiplex PCR; TCRdb stores just in-frame clones and leaves some out. Of under 200,000 clones in the sample, roughly 80% were seen once. This TCR derives from a woman between 45 and 60 years old in good health and CMV-seropositive. The chain combines TRBV4-3 with TRBJ2-7, with a weak D call TRBD2 (5 bases). Sequenced input: PBMCs. In DNA, the CDR3 is TGCGCCAGCAGCCCCGGTGTAGGGAGCTACGAGCAGTACTTC. Amino acid sequence: CASSPGVGSYEQYF.